This T cell receptor beta chain appears in the sequencing data of a study of T cells in tumors after PD-1 blockade. About the research overall: During anti-PD-1 treatment, some patients continued daily vismodegib 150 mg.

Time point denoted: second of two post-therapy site-matched biopsies two to three months apart. The same primary tumor site was biopsied both before and after PD-1 blockade. A note on this clone: Its antigen is unidentified.

The trim removed 5 bases at V and 4 bases at J, leaving 2 bases unmatched. CDR1 is MNHEY and CDR2 is SMNVEV in the germline V gene (reference sequence). CDR3 length equals 15 residues. Libraries were prepared by immunoSEQ multiplex PCR; TCRdb keeps only in-frame clonotypes and omits some of them. The data hold more than 8,000 clones, with 62% observed a single time. Regarding the study as a whole: Peripheral recruitment is suggested, as some novel exhausted tumor clones were in pre-treatment blood. After therapy, most expanded exhausted CD8+ clones were absent pre-treatment, suggesting clonal replacement.

This material consisted of tumor tissue, taken after anti-PD-1 treatment. This TCR derives from a human donor with basal cell carcinoma. This chain connects TRBV27 to TRBJ2-2; 12 bases match TRBD2. CDR3 in DNA: TGTGCCAGCAGTACTAGCGGGGGGTTCACCGGGGAGCTGTTTTTT. This translates into CASSTSGGFTGELFF.